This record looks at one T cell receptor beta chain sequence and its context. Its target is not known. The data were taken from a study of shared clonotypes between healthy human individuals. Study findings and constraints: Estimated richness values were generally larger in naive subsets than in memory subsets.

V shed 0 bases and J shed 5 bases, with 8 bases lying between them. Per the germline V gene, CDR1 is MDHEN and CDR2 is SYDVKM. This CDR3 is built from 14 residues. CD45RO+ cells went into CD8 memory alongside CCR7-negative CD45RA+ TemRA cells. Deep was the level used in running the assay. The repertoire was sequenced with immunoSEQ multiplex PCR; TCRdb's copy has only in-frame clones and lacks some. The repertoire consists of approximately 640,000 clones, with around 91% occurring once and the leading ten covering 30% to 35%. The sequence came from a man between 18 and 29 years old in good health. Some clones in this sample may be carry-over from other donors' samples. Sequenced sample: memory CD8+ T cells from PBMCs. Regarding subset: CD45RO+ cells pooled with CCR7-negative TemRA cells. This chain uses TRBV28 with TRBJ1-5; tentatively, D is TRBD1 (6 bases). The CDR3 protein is CASSLWTGDQPQHF. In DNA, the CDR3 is TGTGCCAGCAGTTTATGGACAGGTGATCAGCCCCAGCATTTT.